The 30 T cell receptor beta chains listed next were all sequenced from one sample in a study of beta chain features in type 1 diabetes. As every portion of the isolated RNA was reverse transcribed, the sequencing read expressed TCRB transcripts. The repertoire was sequenced with immunoSEQ multiplex PCR; TCRdb's copy has only in-frame clones and lacks some. The sample holds roughly 380,000 clones, 15% to 20% seen once. Sequencing was performed on naive CD4+ T cells from blood. The receptors were sampled from a woman in her late teens or twenties in good health.

The rearrangement joins TRBV19 to TRBJ1-2; the D is unclear. The V end lost 7 bases, the J end lost 5 bases, and 14 bases lay between the germline ends. The CDR3 runs 13 residues. Germline V CDR1 and CDR2: LNHDA, SQIVND (reference sequence). The CDR3 nucleotides are TGTGCCAGTACCCCGGACGGGAAGTATGGCTACACCTTC. It is translated as CASTPDGKYGYTF.

The V gene is TRBV6-5, the J gene TRBJ1-6, with D maybe TRBD1 (5 bases). The CDR3 loop spans 15 amino acids. The germline V gene encodes CDR1 MNHEY and CDR2 SVGAGI. Trimming cost V 2 bases and J 6 bases, with 11 bases left between them. The CDR3 loop reads CASSYAQGSNSPLHF. CDR3 bases: TGTGCCAGCAGTTACGCCCAGGGAAGTAATTCACCCCTCCACTTT.

This clone was seen a handful of times. This chain connects TRBV7-8 to TRBJ2-7; the D gene is possibly TRBD2 (5 bases). The CDR3 runs 15 residues. V lost 0 bases and J 2 bases, leaving 11 bases between the germline ends. Germline assignment: CDR1 SGHVS and CDR2 FQNEAQ. The CDR3 protein is CASSLAHGMTYEQYF. The CDR3 nucleotides read TGTGCCAGCAGCTTAGCGCACGGGATGACCTACGAGCAGTACTTC.

This clone occurred a few times. The rearrangement links TRBV21-1 to TRBJ2-7; TRBD2 is the table's D call, not checked against the DNA. TRBV21-1 represents a pseudogene. The CDR3 runs to 15 residues. The CDR3 region has the DNA TGTGCCAGCAGCAAAGAGAGGCAGAGTTCTCACGAGCAGTACTTC. It yields the protein CASSKERQSSHEQYF.

The V call is TRBV6-5, the J call TRBJ2-5; TRBD1 is a possible D gene (5 bases). V was shortened by 6 bases and J by 2 bases, with 7 bases between the two germline ends. Per germline, CDR1 MNHEY and CDR2 SVGAGI. The length of the CDR3 is 12 residues. DNA for the CDR3: TGTGCCAGCAGAGACAGACAAGAGACCCAGTACTTC. This translates into CASRDRQETQYF.

The chain is built from TRBV30 and TRBJ2-1; 7 bases align to TRBD1. Germline V gene data show CDR1 as GTSNPN and CDR2 as SVGIG (reference sequence). The CDR3 extends over 14 amino acids. V lost 5 bases to trimming and J lost 7 bases; unmatched junction nucleotides: 11. CDR3 protein: CAWLGRGGGNEQFF. CDR3 sequence (DNA): TGTGCCTGGTTGGGTCGAGGGGGCGGGAATGAGCAGTTCTTC.

This clone was picked up a small number of times. The rearrangement links TRBV6-5 to TRBJ1-2, with 8 nucleotides matching TRBD1. The CDR3 has 14 amino acids. V gave up 0 bases and J gave up 6 bases; unmatched junction bases: 3. CDR1 is MNHEY and CDR2 is SVGAGI in the germline V gene. DNA for the CDR3: TGTGCCAGCAGTTACTCCAGGACAGGGAATGGCTACACCTTC. As protein: CASSYSRTGNGYTF.

This clone has more than one count but fewer than ten. The V gene is TRBV5-1, the J gene TRBJ2-7; 7 nucleotides agree with TRBD1. The CDR3 spans 14 residues. The ends lost 2 bases at V and 3 bases at J; junction bases unmatched: 5. The germline CDR1 and CDR2 sequences are SGHRS and YFSETQ. The CDR3 nucleotides read TGCGCCAGCAGCTTAAGGACAGGACACTACGAGCAGTACTTC. Its protein is CASSLRTGHYEQYF. Variable domain in full (rest from reference TRBV5-1 and TRBJ2-7): KAGVTQTPRYLIKTRGQQVTLSCSPISGHRSVSWYQQTPGQGLQFLFEYFSETQRNKGNFPGRFSGRQFSNSRSEMNVSTLELGDSALYLCASSLRTGHYEQYFGPGTRLTVT.

In this sample, this clone turned up a few times. The chain recombines TRBV4-2 with TRBJ1-2; D unclear. CDR3 length equals 16 residues. V was clipped by 6 bases and J by 5 bases, with 22 bases between them. Germline CDR1 LGHNA, CDR2 YNFKEQ. The CDR3 DNA reads TGTGCCAGCAGGGGAGCAGCAGGATGGGATGAGTATGGCTACACCTTC. It specifies CASRGAAGWDEYGYTF.

This rearrangement joins TRBV2 to TRBJ2-3; 7 bases line up with TRBD1. J lost 0 bases, V lost 5 bases, and 8 bases had no gene match. Germline CDR1 is SNHLY and CDR2 is FYNNEI. The CDR3 is 16 residues long. DNA for the CDR3: TGTGCCAGCAGTTCACAGGGGCTAACCAGCACAGATACGCAGTATTTT. Amino acids: CASSSQGLTSTDTQYF.

The V and J genes are TRBV7-8 and TRBJ2-3, with TRBD2 as a possible D gene (5 bases). The CDR3 loop spans 15 amino acids. Germline V lookup: CDR1 SGHVS, CDR2 FQNEAQ. V was clipped by 7 bases and J by 0 bases, with 14 bases between them. CDR3 region: CASTRTLPSTDTQYF. The DNA for the CDR3 is TGTGCCAGCACCCGGACTCTTCCCAGCACAGATACGCAGTATTTT.

The CDR3 DNA follows: TGTGCCACAACCGGGACTAGAAGGGATACGCAGTATTTT. It specifies CATTGTRRDTQYF. This chain uses TRBV2 with TRBJ2-3, with 8 positions matching TRBD2. Germline V gives CDR1 SNHLY, CDR2 FYNNEI. V shed 10 bases, J shed 6 bases, and the junction held 9 bases outside the gene matches. The CDR3 is 13 amino acids.

This chain uses TRBV7-2 with TRBJ2-6, with TRBD2 matching 11 bases. Unmatched junction bases numbered 7, after V lost 2 bases and J lost 4 bases. The CDR3 loop spans 18 amino acids. Per the germline V gene, CDR1 is SGHTA and CDR2 is FQGNSA. The CDR3 is CASSLLAGGLAGANVLTF. CDR3 nucleotides: TGTGCCAGCAGCTTATTAGCGGGGGGGCTTGCCGGGGCCAACGTCCTGACTTTC.

This clone was counted between two and nine times. V is TRBV9 and J is TRBJ1-1, with D possibly being TRBD1 (6 bases). The CDR3 spans 13 residues. Germline CDR1 SGDLS, CDR2 YYNGEE. V lost 4 bases, J lost 7 bases, and 14 bases lay in between. CDR3: CASSSWGRDEAFF. In DNA form, the CDR3 reads TGTGCCAGCAGCTCATGGGGGCGTGATGAAGCTTTCTTT.

The gene calls are TRBV9 and TRBJ2-3; D might be TRBD2 (6 bases). The germline CDR1 and CDR2 sequences are SGDLS and YYNGEE. Trimming removed 7 bases at V and 2 bases at J, with 17 bases between. There are 15 residues in the CDR3. CDR3 amino acids: CASSPGAGYTDTQYF. The CDR3 nucleotides are TGTGCCAGCTCGCCCGGGGCGGGATACACAGATACGCAGTATTTT. Together with reference TRBV9 and TRBJ2-3, the CDR3 gives the full variable domain: DSGVTQTPKHLITATGQRVTLRCSPRSGDLSVYWYQQSLDQGLQFLIQYYNGEERAKGNILERFSAQQFPDLHSELNLSSLELGDSALYFCASSPGAGYTDTQYFGPGTRLTVL.

J is TRBJ2-3 and V is TRBV30; D is possibly TRBD2 (6 bases). Germline CDR1 reads GTSNPN; CDR2 reads SVGIG (reference sequence). V lost 3 bases, J lost 2 bases, and 12 bases lay in between. The CDR3 covers 14 residues. The CDR3 DNA is TGTGCCTGGAGGGGGACTTTCCCCACAGATACGCAGTATTTT. This gives the protein CAWRGTFPTDTQYF. The variable domain in full, completed from reference TRBV30 and TRBJ2-3, reads SQTIHQWPATLVQPVGSPLSLECTVEGTSNPNLYWYRQAAGRGLQLLFYSVGIGQISSEVPQNLSASRPQDRQFILSSKKLLLSDSGFYLCAWRGTFPTDTQYFGPGTRLTVL.

V and J are TRBV18 and TRBJ2-1; D not resolved. The CDR3 totals 13 residues. V lost 2 bases and J 6 bases, leaving 8 bases between the germline ends. Germline V gene sequence: CDR1 KGHSH, CDR2 LQKENI. As DNA, the CDR3 is TGTGCCAGCTCACCAATGGAGTCCAATGAGCAGTTCTTC. This codes for CASSPMESNEQFF.

This clone showed up just a few times. The V and J genes are TRBV15 and TRBJ2-3; D gene uncertain. V was pared by 5 bases and J by 0 bases, with 3 bases between. Germline CDR1 and CDR2: LNHNV and YYDKDF (reference sequence). This CDR3 spans 12 amino acids. The chain's CDR3 is CATSQSTDTQYF. In DNA, the CDR3 is TGTGCCACCAGCCAAAGCACAGATACGCAGTATTTT.

This chain uses TRBV28 with TRBJ1-1; possibly TRBD1 for D (5 bases). V was shortened by 5 bases and J by 11 bases, with 18 bases between the two germline ends. Germline V CDR1 and CDR2: MDHEN, SYDVKM. This CDR3 has 13 residues. Here the CDR3 reads CASSTLLRVRAFF. The CDR3 nucleotides read TGTGCCAGCAGTACTCTCCTCAGGGTGAGGGCTTTCTTT. The entire variable domain, with the rest obtained from reference TRBV28 and TRBJ1-1, is as follows: DVKVTQSSRYLVKRTGEKVFLECVQDMDHENMFWYRQDPGLGLRLIYFSYDVKMKEKGDIPEGYSVSREKKERFSLILESASTNQTSMYLCASSTLLRVRAFFGQGTRLTVV.

This chain links TRBV30 with TRBJ1-2; D is possibly TRBD1 (5 bases). Germline V gene lookup returns CDR1 GTSNPN and CDR2 SVGIG (reference sequence). The CDR3 consists of 12 residues. V lost 2 bases and J lost 4, with 8 bases in between. CDR3 bases: TGTGCCTGGAGTATCGGGGGCTATGGCTACACCTTC. Translation: CAWSIGGYGYTF.

The J gene is TRBJ1-1, the V gene TRBV27; D ambiguous. Per the germline V gene, CDR1 is MNHEY and CDR2 is SMNVEV (reference sequence). The CDR3 runs 15 residues. V lost 8 bases and J lost 1, with 17 bases in between. The CDR3 DNA sequence: TGTGCCAGCTGGAACCCCAGGTCTGGGAACACTGAAGCTTTCTTT. This encodes CASWNPRSGNTEAFF.

This clone appeared a few times. This rearrangement joins TRBV29-1 to TRBJ1-2; 8 bases fit TRBD1. The V and J ends lost 4 bases and 2 bases, in that order; junction bases with no gene match: 9. The CDR3 has 15 residues. Germline values: CDR1 SQVTM, CDR2 ANQGSEA. The CDR3 coding sequence is TGCAGCGTTGGAGGACAGGGAAGGAACAACTATGGCTACACCTTC. It translates to CSVGGQGRNNYGYTF.

The J gene is TRBJ2-2, the V gene TRBV9, with a weak D call TRBD1 (5 bases). With 3 bases removed from V and 2 bases from J, the gap between germline ends came to 14 bases. The V gene's germline CDR1 is SGDLS and CDR2 YYNGEE. CDR3 length equals 16 residues. The CDR3 spells CASSARLTANTGELFF. The CDR3 coding sequence is TGTGCCAGCAGCGCCCGTCTGACAGCAAACACCGGGGAGCTGTTTTTT.

The chain uses TRBV5-1 and TRBJ2-3; 13 nucleotides agree with TRBD2. Germline V CDR1 and CDR2: SGHRS, YFSETQ. V was clipped by 4 bases and J by 2 bases; unmatched bases: 7. The CDR3 contains 17 residues. CDR3 nucleotide sequence: TGCGCCAGCAGCACGGTGACTAGCGGGGGGTTCACAGATACGCAGTATTTT. Translated: CASSTVTSGGFTDTQYF.

In this sample, this clone turned up a few times. The rearrangement uses TRBV5-6 and TRBJ1-6, with D maybe TRBD1 (5 bases). Deletions cut 4 bases from V and 7 bases from J, with 15 bases between. Per germline, CDR1 SGHDT and CDR2 YYEEEE. CDR3 size: 15 residues. The CDR3 DNA is TGTGCCAGCAGCCCGGGCGGTGGGGGGAATTCACCCCTCCACTTT. It translates to CASSPGGGGNSPLHF. Using reference TRBV5-6 and TRBJ1-6 for the parts outside the CDR3, the full variable domain is DAGVTQSPTHLIKTRGQQVTLRCSPKSGHDTVSWYQQALGQGPQFIFQYYEEEERQRGNFPDRFSGHQFPNYSSELNVNALLLGDSALYLCASSPGGGGNSPLHFGNGTRLTVT.

Concerning this clone itself: At one boundary the junction diverges from the germline segment, which might be a read error. The V and J genes are TRBV27 and TRBJ2-7; 8 bases fit TRBD2. This CDR3 has 14 residues. CDR1 is MNHEY and CDR2 is SMNVEV in the germline V gene (reference sequence). CDR3 sequence (DNA): TGTGCCGCCTTGGGGCGGGAGGCCTCCCACGAGCAGTACTTC. Translation gives CAALGREASHEQYF.

This clone was seen a few times. The gene calls are TRBV11-2 and TRBJ2-1; 12 bases are shared with TRBD2. V lost 6 bases and J lost 4; bases outside the gene matches: 1. Germline loops: CDR1 SGHAT, CDR2 FQNNGV. The CDR3 has 14 residues. The CDR3 protein is CASSGLAGYNEQFF. In nucleotides, the CDR3 is TGTGCCAGCAGTGGACTAGCGGGGTACAATGAGCAGTTCTTC.

The rearrangement uses TRBV5-1 and TRBJ1-2; no clear D. V was trimmed by 5 bases and J by 10 bases, leaving 18 bases between them. The CDR3 is 13 residues long. CDR1 and CDR2 from the germline V gene are SGHRS and YFSETQ. The CDR3 region is CASRLTGIDDYTF. The CDR3 bases are TGCGCCAGCAGATTGACGGGGATCGATGACTACACCTTC. The full variable domain, its missing parts supplied by reference TRBV5-1 and TRBJ1-2, is KAGVTQTPRYLIKTRGQQVTLSCSPISGHRSVSWYQQTPGQGLQFLFEYFSETQRNKGNFPGRFSGRQFSNSRSEMNVSTLELGDSALYLCASRLTGIDDYTFGSGTRLTVV.

This chain joins TRBV7-9 and TRBJ2-1; no clear D gene. Germline V gene lookup returns CDR1 SEHNR and CDR2 FQNEAQ (reference sequence). CDR3 size: 16 residues. V was pared by 4 bases and J by 6 bases, with 19 bases between. This CDR3 reads CASSSTNGYSSNEQFF. In DNA form, the CDR3 reads TGTGCCAGCAGCTCGACAAATGGGTACTCGTCCAATGAGCAGTTCTTC.

The chain uses TRBV4-1 and TRBJ2-5; 8 nucleotides line up with TRBD2. J lost 5 bases, V lost 3 bases, and 14 bases had no gene match. Germline CDR1 reads MGHRA; CDR2 reads YSYEKL. CDR3 length: 17 residues. The CDR3 bases are TGCGCCAGCAGCCACTCAAGGCCCCTAGCGGGCATGGAGACCCAGTACTTC. It codes for CASSHSRPLAGMETQYF.